These T cell receptor beta chains were read from a single sample in a study of blood T cells in healthy people across ages. In TCRdb, the 5' RACE reads were re-called with MiXCR into one record per CDR3 protein. The data show roughly 1.5 million distinct CDR3 sequences, roughly 43% seen once. Specimen: blood. The receptor set was obtained from a woman under 30 in good health. CDR3s include the opening cysteine and the closing phenylalanine or tryptophan. The D gene is left open where the match is weak. For some rows the clone size is stated as once, few or many, or as a class when expanded; others skip it.

>TRBV7-9|TRBJ2-3|TRBD1|-
CASRAGTGDNTDTQYF
TGTGCCAGCAGAGCCGGGACAGGGGATAACACAGATACGCAGTATTTT
>TRBV20-1|TRBJ2-7|-|few
CSARAGTAPYEQYF
TGCAGTGCTCGGGCGGGGACGGCTCCCTACGAGCAGTACTTC
>TRBV15|TRBJ2-1|TRBD2|-
CATSRDNLGTSLYNEQFF
TGTGCCACCAGCAGAGATAATTTGGGGACTAGTCTCTACAATGAGCAGTTCTTC
>TRBV7-9|TRBJ1-1|TRBD1|-
CASPRTGLNTEAFF
TGTGCCAGCCCCCGGACAGGGCTGAACACTGAAGCTTTCTTT
>TRBV7-2|TRBJ2-7|-|-
CASSLPASSVSYEQYF
TGTGCCAGCAGCTTACCCGCTAGTAGTGTCTCCTACGAGCAGTACTTC
>TRBV29-1|TRBJ2-1|-|many
CSVDSRENEQFF
TGCAGCGTTGACAGTAGGGAGAACGAGCAGTTCTTC
>TRBV12-3/TRBV12-4|TRBJ2-7|TRBD1|-
CASKQGGSSYEQYF
TGTGCCAGCAAACAGGGGGGAAGCTCCTACGAGCAGTACTTC
>TRBV30|TRBJ1-1|-|few
CAWLSGPWTVSTEAFF
TGTGCCTGGCTGAGTGGCCCCTGGACAGTGAGCACTGAAGCTTTCTTT
>TRBV2|TRBJ2-2|-|-
CASIGHRNTGELFF
TGTGCCAGCATCGGACACCGGAACACCGGGGAGCTGTTTTTT
>TRBV4-3|TRBJ1-6|-|-
CASSQEVQGSPLHF
TGCGCCAGCAGCCAAGAGGTCCAAGGTTCACCCCTCCACTTT
>TRBV4-2|TRBJ2-1|-|-
CASSQQRFNAQFF
TGTGCCAGCAGCCAGCAGCGTTTCAATGCGCAGTTCTTC
>TRBV7-9|TRBJ2-3|TRBD1|-
CASSPTGTGKTDTQYF
TGTGCCAGCAGCCCGACCGGGACAGGGAAGACAGATACGCAGTATTTT
>TRBV7-9|TRBJ1-2|-|-
CASSLPFGRSYGYTF
TGTGCCAGCAGCTTACCCTTCGGCAGGTCCTATGGCTACACCTTC
>TRBV7-2|TRBJ2-1|TRBD2|-
CASSLAPGTSVEQFF
TGTGCCAGCAGCTTAGCCCCGGGGACTAGCGTAGAGCAGTTCTTC
>TRBV28|TRBJ2-1|-|many
CASSLFRNEQFF
TGTGCCAGCAGCTTATTCCGCAATGAGCAGTTCTTC
>TRBV12-3/TRBV12-4|TRBJ2-5|TRBD1|-
CASSSDRVGETQYF
TGTGCCAGCAGTTCGGACAGGGTCGGAGAGACCCAGTACTTC
>TRBV4-3|TRBJ1-6|TRBD1|-
CASSQVRTGLNSPLHF
TGCGCCAGCAGCCAAGTCCGGACAGGTCTTAATTCACCCCTCCACTTT
>TRBV7-9|TRBJ2-1|-|-
CASSKTPLSYNEQFF
TGTGCCAGCAGCAAAACTCCCCTCTCCTACAATGAGCAGTTCTTC
>TRBV20-1|TRBJ1-5|TRBD1|few
CSARGQGAAGPQHF
TGCAGTGCTAGGGGACAGGGGGCCGCCGGGCCCCAGCATTTT
>TRBV7-2|TRBJ2-1|TRBD2|many
CASSFSAGTSGTGVQFF
TGTGCCAGCAGCTTTTCAGCAGGGACTAGCGGGACCGGTGTGCAGTTCTTC
>TRBV27|TRBJ2-1|TRBD1|few
CASSPSLPGQEVLGTSYNEQFF
TGTGCCAGCAGTCCCTCGCTACCGGGACAGGAGGTTCTTGGGACCTCCTACAATGAGCAGTTCTTC
>TRBV6-2/TRBV6-3|TRBJ1-5|TRBD1|few
CASRRGTEHSNQPQHF
TGTGCCAGCAGAAGGGGGACAGAGCATAGCAATCAGCCCCAGCATTTT
>TRBV10-3|TRBJ2-1|-|-
CAISEINGWRQSSYNEQFF
TGTGCCATCAGTGAGATAAACGGATGGCGCCAGAGCTCCTACAATGAGCAGTTCTTC
>TRBV9|TRBJ1-2|TRBD1|-
CASSARTGSVYGYTF
TGTGCCAGCAGCGCACGGACAGGTTCAGTCTATGGCTACACCTTC
>TRBV7-2|TRBJ1-4|TRBD1|-
CASSLPTGGEEKLFF
TGTGCCAGCAGCTTACCCACAGGGGGGGAAGAAAAACTGTTTTTT
>TRBV12-3/TRBV12-4|TRBJ2-5|-|few
CASSPLLRGIQETQYF
TGTGCCAGCAGTCCTCTCCTGCGTGGCATCCAAGAGACCCAGTACTTC
>TRBV7-2|TRBJ1-1|-|-
CASRGAENTEAFF
TGTGCCAGCAGGGGCGCAGAAAACACTGAAGCTTTCTTT
>TRBV27|TRBJ1-5|-|-
CASSTADSLYSNQPQHF
TGTGCCAGCAGTACCGCGGACAGCCTTTATAGCAATCAGCCCCAGCATTTT
>TRBV4-2|TRBJ2-1|-|-
CASSPVRTSSSYNEQFF
TGTGCCAGCAGCCCAGTGCGGACTTCCAGCTCCTACAATGAGCAGTTCTTC
>TRBV2|TRBJ2-2|-|-
CASRRGPGGELFF
TGTGCCAGCAGAAGAGGCCCGGGCGGGGAGCTGTTTTTT
>TRBV5-6|TRBJ2-5|-|-
CASSTGTTADEQYF
TGTGCCAGCAGCACCGGGACCACCGCCGATGAGCAGTACTTC
>TRBV5-1|TRBJ2-3|TRBD2|-
CASSLGTSGGPSTDTQYF
TGCGCCAGCAGCTTGGGGACTAGCGGGGGTCCTAGCACAGATACGCAGTATTTT
>TRBV6-2/TRBV6-3|TRBJ2-5|TRBD2|-
CASLHIAGSAKHEQYF
TGTGCCAGCCTCCATATAGCGGGAAGCGCGAAGCATGAGCAGTACTTC
>TRBV5-1|TRBJ2-1|-|-
CASGLTGFSYNEQFF
TGCGCCAGCGGGTTGACGGGGTTCTCCTACAATGAGCAGTTCTTC
>TRBV6-2/TRBV6-3|TRBJ2-7|-|few
CASSPGAWEQYF
TGTGCCAGCAGCCCTGGAGCGTGGGAGCAGTACTTC
>TRBV2|TRBJ2-2|-|-
CASRPREINGELFF
TGTGCCAGCAGGCCTCGGGAGATCAACGGGGAGCTGTTTTTT
>TRBV10-3|TRBJ2-1|-|-
CAISPPGGTGEQFF
TGTGCCATCTCCCCCCCAGGGGGGACGGGTGAGCAGTTCTTC
>TRBV4-3|TRBJ1-2|-|-
CASSARGPYGYTF
TGCGCCAGCAGCGCACGGGGGCCCTATGGCTACACCTTC
>TRBV15|TRBJ2-7|-|-
CATSKDGLGDEQYF
TGTGCCACCAGCAAGGACGGGTTAGGAGACGAGCAGTACTTC
>TRBV29-1|TRBJ1-2|TRBD1|-
CSVGLRGSGYGYTF
TGCAGCGTTGGACTCAGGGGGTCCGGCTATGGCTACACCTTC
>TRBV7-3|TRBJ1-4|TRBD1|-
CASSRGQGEKLFF
TGTGCCAGCAGCCGGGGACAGGGTGAAAAACTGTTTTTT
>TRBV12-3/TRBV12-4|TRBJ1-1|-|many
CASSLAWGTEAFF
TGTGCCAGCAGTTTAGCGTGGGGCACTGAAGCTTTCTTT
>TRBV6-4|TRBJ2-4|TRBD2|few
CASSDVTSGDDIQYF
TGTGCCAGCAGTGACGTTACTAGCGGGGATGACATTCAGTACTTC
>TRBV5-1|TRBJ1-1|TRBD1|-
CASSGTGPHGTEAFF
TGCGCCAGCAGCGGGACAGGGCCCCATGGCACTGAAGCTTTCTTT
>TRBV4-3|TRBJ1-5|-|-
CASSQSRSNQPQHF
TGCGCCAGCAGCCAGTCAAGGTCAAATCAGCCCCAGCATTTT
>TRBV7-2|TRBJ2-1|-|few
CASTERQGYEQFF
TGTGCCAGCACCGAACGTCAGGGGTATGAGCAGTTCTTC
>TRBV4-2|TRBJ1-2|TRBD1|-
CASSQLVTGARANDGYTF
TGTGCCAGCAGCCAATTAGTGACAGGGGCCCGAGCTAACGATGGCTACACCTTC
>TRBV6-2/TRBV6-3|TRBJ2-7|-|-
CASSWREGEQYF
TGTGCCAGCAGTTGGCGGGAAGGCGAGCAGTACTTC
>TRBV29-1|TRBJ1-5|-|-
CSVVDGGPGRPQHF
TGCAGCGTTGTTGATGGAGGCCCGGGTCGGCCCCAGCATTTT
>TRBV20-1|TRBJ2-1|TRBD2|few
CSARVAGGNNEQFF
TGCAGTGCTAGAGTAGCGGGAGGCAACAATGAGCAGTTCTTC
>TRBV20-1|TRBJ1-2|-|-
CSARVQVGNYGYTF
TGCAGTGCTAGAGTACAGGTTGGAAACTATGGCTACACCTTC
>TRBV7-9|TRBJ2-1|TRBD1|-
CASRTGDRNYNEQFF
TGTGCCAGCAGGACGGGGGACAGGAATTACAATGAGCAGTTCTTC
>TRBV11-2|TRBJ2-2|-|-
CASSLVPGYTGELFF
TGTGCCAGCAGCTTAGTTCCAGGATACACCGGGGAGCTGTTTTTT
>TRBV5-5|TRBJ1-4|TRBD1|-
CASSSPGQGYEKLFF
TGTGCCAGCAGCTCTCCGGGACAGGGTTATGAAAAACTGTTTTTT
>TRBV3-1|TRBJ2-3|TRBD2|-
CASSRLAGGFTDTQYF
TGTGCCAGCAGCCGACTAGCGGGGGGCTTCACAGATACGCAGTATTTT